These 31 T cell receptor beta chains were sequenced from one sample in a study of T cells after yellow fever vaccination. TCRdb re-called the 5' RACE reads with MiXCR, one entry per CDR3 protein. The sample contains approximately 300,000 distinct CDR3 sequences, 8.5% to 9% of which appear only once. The sequencing used PBMCs, collected on the day of the first yellow fever vaccination. The receptor set was obtained from a man between 18 and 29 years old who received the YFV17D yellow fever vaccine.

This clonotype was counted a few times. J is TRBJ1-5 and V is TRBV4-1, with D possibly TRBD1 on 5 matching bases. V was trimmed by 3 bases and J by 4 bases, leaving 13 bases between them. The germline gives CDR1 MGHRA, CDR2 YSYEKL. This CDR3 comprises 15 residues. CDR3 residues: CASSQQGRGNQPQHF. The DNA of the CDR3 is TGCGCCAGCAGCCAGCAGGGTCGAGGGAATCAGCCCCAGCATTTT.

In this sample, this clonotype turned up a few times. The CDR3 loop is CASSFGQYEQYF. The CDR3 DNA is TGTGCCAGCAGCTTCGGGCAGTACGAGCAGTACTTC. The V gene is TRBV7-2, the J gene TRBJ2-7; D is uncertain. This CDR3 has 12 amino acids. Looked up from germline, CDR1 is SGHTA and CDR2 is FQGNSA. Trimming shortened V by 3 bases and J by 4 bases, and 7 bases separated the two germline ends. The complete variable domain, with remaining parts taken from reference TRBV7-2 and TRBJ2-7, reads GAGVSQSPSNKVTEKGKDVELRCDPISGHTALYWYRQSLGQGLEFLIYFQGNSAPDKSGLPSDRFSAERTGGSVSTLTIQRTQQEDSAVYLCASSFGQYEQYFGPGTRLTVT.

This clonotype was seen ten or more times. This rearrangement joins TRBV27 to TRBJ1-2; D is possibly TRBD1 (5 bases). Germline CDR1 is MNHEY and CDR2 is SMNVEV (reference sequence). V lost 2 bases to trimming and J lost 3 bases, with 7 bases between them. This CDR3 comprises 13 residues. The CDR3 sequence: CASSLQGDYGYTF. In DNA form, the CDR3 reads TGTGCCAGCAGTTTACAGGGAGACTATGGCTACACCTTC.

The V and J genes are TRBV12-3 or TRBV12-4 and TRBJ2-1, with 12 bases identical to TRBD2. The CDR3 loop spans 17 amino acids. J gave up 9 bases and V 1 base, and 10 bases lay outside the gene matches. The CDR3 loop reads CASSLGASGGAESEQFF. CDR3 DNA: TGTGCCAGCAGTTTAGGGGCTAGCGGGGGGGCCGAGAGTGAGCAGTTCTTC.

The V gene is TRBV20-1, the J gene TRBJ2-1, with D possibly being TRBD1 or TRBD2 (5 bases each). The CDR3 covers 14 residues. In germline, CDR1 is DFQATT, CDR2 SNEGSKA (reference sequence). Trimming shortened V by 2 bases and J by 1 base, and 9 bases separated the two germline ends. CDR3 amino acids: CSARTGGSYNEQFF. DNA for the CDR3: TGCAGTGCTAGAACTGGGGGTTCCTACAATGAGCAGTTCTTC.

This clonotype was recorded at least ten times. This rearrangement joins TRBV7-2 to TRBJ2-5, with D perhaps given as TRBD1 or TRBD2 (5 bases each). Germline V CDR1 and CDR2: SGHTA, FQGNSA. Trimming pared 5 bases from V and 7 bases from J, leaving 14 bases between. The CDR3 covers 13 residues. This CDR3 is CASSPGQSGTQYF. CDR3 nucleotide sequence: TGTGCCAGCAGCCCGGGGCAGAGCGGGACCCAGTACTTC. The full variable domain, with the rest looked up from reference TRBV7-2 and TRBJ2-5, is GAGVSQSPSNKVTEKGKDVELRCDPISGHTALYWYRQSLGQGLEFLIYFQGNSAPDKSGLPSDRFSAERTGGSVSTLTIQRTQQEDSAVYLCASSPGQSGTQYFGPGTRLLVL.

The genes are TRBV7-9 and TRBJ1-2; 9 nucleotides line up with TRBD1. CDR3 length: 17 residues. V gave up 5 bases and J gave up 1 base; unmatched junction bases: 11. CDR1 and CDR2 (germline): SEHNR, FQNEAQ (reference sequence). CDR3 region: CASSHSPGTGINYGYTF. The DNA for the CDR3 is TGTGCCAGCAGCCATAGCCCTGGGACAGGGATTAACTATGGCTACACCTTC.

This chain uses TRBV5-5 with TRBJ2-5; D is unresolved. V lost 4 bases, J lost 4 bases, and 11 bases lay in between. The CDR3 has 13 residues. The germline V gene has CDR1 SGHKS and CDR2 YYEKEE (reference sequence). CDR3 sequence (DNA): TGTGCCAGCAGCAGCGCCAGGACAGAGACCCAGTACTTC. It encodes CASSSARTETQYF.

The chain joins TRBV7-3 to TRBJ1-5, with D tentatively TRBD1 (6 bases). Trimming shortened V by 1 base and J by 5 bases, and 18 bases separated the two germline ends. CDR1 and CDR2 from the germline V gene are SGHTA and FQGTGA. This CDR3 contains 17 residues. The CDR3 spells CASSLKGVLRVHQPQHF. The CDR3 DNA is TGTGCCAGCAGCTTAAAGGGGGTACTGAGGGTCCATCAGCCCCAGCATTTT.

This clonotype occurred a few times. This rearrangement joins TRBV28 to TRBJ2-7; D not certain. The CDR3 consists of 12 residues. Germline CDR1 MDHEN, CDR2 SYDVKM. Trimming took 6 bases from V and 4 from J, leaving 10 bases between them. CDR3 region: CASSHSDYEQYV. The CDR3 region has the DNA TGTGCCAGCAGCCACAGTGATTACGAGCAGTACGTC.

This clonotype was observed at least ten times. DNA for the CDR3: TGTGCCAGCAGCCCAACGGGCCCCCAAGAGACCCAGTACTTC. This translates into CASSPTGPQETQYF. The chain uses TRBV7-3 and TRBJ2-5, with D uncertain. V was clipped by 5 bases and J by 1 base, with 11 bases between them. Germline CDR1 reads SGHTA; CDR2 reads FQGTGA. The CDR3 is 14 amino acids.

Ten or more counts support this clonotype. This chain joins TRBV5-1 and TRBJ2-2, with D tentatively TRBD1 (6 bases). This CDR3 has 15 amino acids. Germline assignment: CDR1 SGHRS and CDR2 YFSETQ. The germline V and J ends were trimmed by 1 base and 1 base, with 8 bases remaining between them. The CDR3 bases are TGCGCCAGCAGCTTGAGGGGGAGGAACACCGGGGAGCTGTTTTTT. Protein sequence: CASSLRGRNTGELFF.

This clonotype was detected ten times or more. V and J are TRBV5-8 and TRBJ1-5, with a tentative D call TRBD1 (5 bases). V shed 2 bases and J shed 2 bases, with 14 bases lying between them. The CDR3 totals 16 residues. Germline loops: CDR1 SGHTS, CDR2 YDEGEE. The CDR3 nucleotides are TGTGCCAGCAGCTTATGGGCAGGGATAGGCAATCAGCCCCAGCATTTT. It encodes CASSLWAGIGNQPQHF.

This clonotype was seen at least ten times. A read error may produce the germline difference seen at one junction end. The chain recombines TRBV29-1 with TRBJ2-5, with D unresolved. The CDR3 length is 12 residues. Looked up from germline, CDR1 is SQVTM and CDR2 is ANQGSEA. CDR3: CSVEAMVESQYF. As DNA, the CDR3 is TGCAGCGTTGAGGCCATGGTGGAGAGCCAGTACTTC.

The chain couples TRBV5-1 to TRBJ1-4, with TRBD1 matching over 8 bases. This CDR3 comprises 16 residues. The trim removed 0 bases at V and 7 bases at J, leaving 8 bases unmatched. Germline-derived CDR1 and CDR2 are SGHRS and YFSETQ. The CDR3 sequence is CASSLAADRVGEKLFF. CDR3 nucleotides: TGCGCCAGCAGCTTGGCCGCGGACAGGGTCGGTGAAAAACTGTTTTTT.

This clonotype was counted at least ten times. The chain employs TRBV4-3 and TRBJ2-3; D is ambiguous. Germline V gene lookup returns CDR1 LGHNA and CDR2 YSLEER. This CDR3 spans 13 amino acids. Trimming left V 1 base short and J 8 bases short, with 10 bases between. DNA of the CDR3: TGCGCCAGCAGCCAAGCCCCCCTAAGTACGCAGTATTTT. Translated: CASSQAPLSTQYF.

This clonotype was observed a handful of times. The chain combines TRBV5-1 with TRBJ2-5; TRBD2 agrees at 11 bases. This CDR3 contains 16 residues. Germline lookup yields CDR1 SGHRS and CDR2 YFSETQ. V lost 0 bases, J lost 13 bases, and 14 bases stayed unmatched. The CDR3: CASSLVAGPLAGGLYF. The CDR3 bases are TGCGCCAGCAGCTTGGTGGCAGGGCCTCTAGCGGGGGGCCTGTACTTC.

This chain joins TRBV12-3 or TRBV12-4 and TRBJ2-3; D is perhaps TRBD2 (5 bases). The CDR3 totals 13 residues. V lost 8 bases, J lost 4 bases, and 13 bases lay in between. The CDR3 DNA reads TGTGCCAGCGCCAAGGGAGCTGCAGATACGCAGTATTTT. This gives the protein CASAKGAADTQYF.

The chain employs TRBV6-5 and TRBJ1-5, with 10 bases identical to TRBD1. This CDR3 region has 15 residues. Germline V gene sequence: CDR1 MNHEY, CDR2 SVGAGI. V was pared by 6 bases and J by 2 bases, with 4 bases of the junction left unmatched. The CDR3 is CASRAGQGGNQPQHF. CDR3 coding DNA: TGTGCCAGCAGGGCCGGACAGGGGGGCAATCAGCCCCAGCATTTT.

This clonotype was seen at least ten times. This chain links TRBV7-3 with TRBJ2-3, with 8 positions matching TRBD1. Trimming removed 6 bases from V and 8 bases from J; junction bases left unmatched: 4. CDR1 SGHTA and CDR2 FQGTGA come from the germline V gene. The CDR3 is 12 residues long. The DNA for the CDR3 is TGTGCCAGCAGTTTCACAGGGGGTACGCAGTATTTT. Its translation: CASSFTGGTQYF. Variable domain in full (rest from reference TRBV7-3 and TRBJ2-3): GAGVSQTPSNKVTEKGKYVELRCDPISGHTALYWYRQSLGQGPEFLIYFQGTGAADDSGLPNDRFFAVRPEGSVSTLKIQRTERGDSAVYLCASSFTGGTQYFGPGTRLTVL.

The rearrangement uses TRBV19 and TRBJ2-5, with D possibly matching TRBD2 (6 bases). Trimming pared 6 bases from V and 3 bases from J, leaving 17 bases between. This CDR3 comprises 15 residues. Looked up from germline, CDR1 is LNHDA and CDR2 is SQIVND (reference sequence). CDR3 sequence (DNA): TGTGCCAGTAGCCTCCTCTCGGCGGGGAAAGAGACCCAGTACTTC. Translation: CASSLLSAGKETQYF. Full variable domain (outside the CDR3, taken from reference TRBV19 and TRBJ2-5): DGGITQSPKYLFRKEGQNVTLSCEQNLNHDAMYWYRQDPGQGLRLIYYSQIVNDFQKGDIAEGYSVSREKKESFPLTVTSAQKNPTAFYLCASSLLSAGKETQYFGPGTRLLVL.

This rearrangement joins TRBV10-3 to TRBJ1-6; D is undetermined. The ends were cut back, 3 bases at V and 0 bases at J, with 6 bases in the middle. The germline gives CDR1 ENHRY, CDR2 SYGVKD. This CDR3 is 15 amino acids long. The CDR3, as DNA: TGTGCCATCAGTGAAGGACTCTCCTATAATTCACCCCTCCACTTT. The encoded protein is CAISEGLSYNSPLHF.

This clonotype was counted at least ten times. The chain links TRBV18 to TRBJ1-1; D uncertain. Trimming left V 2 bases short and J 8 bases short, with 12 bases between. This CDR3 is built from 13 residues. CDR1 and CDR2 from the germline V gene are KGHSH and LQKENI. The CDR3 DNA is TGTGCCAGCTCACCAATTGGACGTGGAGAAGCTTTCTTT. Its translation is CASSPIGRGEAFF.

This clonotype occurred a few times. This chain joins TRBV18 and TRBJ1-1; possibly TRBD1 for D (6 bases). The ends were cut back, 1 base at V and 5 bases at J, with 17 bases in the middle. The CDR3 covers 16 residues. CDR1 and CDR2 from the germline V gene are KGHSH and LQKENI. CDR3 loop: CASSPRAGARGTEAFF. The CDR3 region has the DNA TGTGCCAGCTCACCACGCGCAGGGGCCCGGGGGACTGAAGCTTTCTTT.

The CDR3 here is CASRNSGVQETQYF. The CDR3 nucleotides read TGTGCCAGCAGGAACAGCGGAGTTCAAGAGACCCAGTACTTC. The rearrangement links TRBV6-1 to TRBJ2-5, with a possible D match to TRBD2 (5 bases). Germline loops: CDR1 MNHNS, CDR2 SASEGT. The V end lost 6 bases, the J end lost 2 bases, and 13 bases lay between the germline ends. This CDR3 region has 14 residues.

This clonotype was recorded a few times. V is TRBV6-2 or TRBV6-3 and J is TRBJ2-7, with D perhaps given as TRBD1 or TRBD2 (5 bases each). CDR1 and CDR2 from the germline V gene are MNHEY and SVGEGT. Trimming cost V 6 bases and J 2 bases, with 8 bases left between them. This CDR3 has 12 amino acids. The chain's CDR3 is CASSGDAYEQYF. DNA for the CDR3: TGTGCCAGCAGCGGGGACGCCTACGAGCAGTACTTC.

This clonotype was counted between two and nine times. The V gene is TRBV28, the J gene TRBJ1-1; D ambiguous. The length of the CDR3 is 13 residues. CDR1 is MDHEN, CDR2 SYDVKM, per germline. Trimming shortened V by 7 bases and J by 1 base, and 10 bases separated the two germline ends. CDR3 loop: CASTIPANTEAFF. In DNA form, the CDR3 reads TGTGCCAGCACCATCCCGGCGAACACTGAAGCTTTCTTT.

This clonotype was seen many times. The chain joins TRBV27 to TRBJ2-6; D is unclear. The CDR3 spans 15 residues. Trimming stripped 4 bases from V and 3 bases from J, with 10 bases between. The germline gives CDR1 MNHEY, CDR2 SMNVEV (reference sequence). The CDR3 region has the DNA TGTGCCAGCAGTTGGGGTGTTTATGGGGCCAACGTCCTGACTTTC. This sequence encodes CASSWGVYGANVLTF. The full variable domain, its missing parts supplied by reference TRBV27 and TRBJ2-6, is EAQVTQNPRYLITVTGKKLTVTCSQNMNHEYMSWYRQDPGLGLRQIYYSMNVEVTDKGDVPEGYKVSRKEKRNFPLILESPSPNQTSLYFCASSWGVYGANVLTFGAGSRLTVL.

The DNA of the CDR3 is TGCAGTGCTAGGGGATGGGCGGGGGTGGAGACCCAGTACTTC. Protein product: CSARGWAGVETQYF. V and J are TRBV20-1 and TRBJ2-5; TRBD2 aligns across 7 bases. Losses at the gene ends were 3 bases for V and 5 bases for J; bases not matched to a gene: 9. From germline, CDR1 is DFQATT and CDR2 SNEGSKA (reference sequence). The CDR3 totals 14 residues.

This clonotype was seen repeatedly, ten times or more. The rearrangement uses TRBV5-1 and TRBJ2-3, with D perhaps TRBD1 or TRBD2 (5 bases each). CDR3 length: 11 residues. Germline V gene sequence: CDR1 SGHRS, CDR2 YFSETQ. V gave up 2 bases and J gave up 10 bases, with 8 bases separating them. CDR3 region: CASSLWDAQYF. DNA for the CDR3: TGCGCCAGCAGCTTATGGGACGCGCAGTATTTT.

This clonotype was recorded at least ten times. V gene TRBV4-3 combines with J gene TRBJ2-5; 8 bases are shared with TRBD2. From germline, CDR1 is LGHNA and CDR2 YSLEER. V was pared by 1 base and J by 2 bases, with 3 bases of the junction left unmatched. CDR3 length: 15 residues. The CDR3 protein is CASSQGTGGQETQYF. For the CDR3, the DNA is TGCGCCAGCAGCCAAGGGACGGGGGGGCAAGAGACCCAGTACTTC.